This entry lists 4 T cell receptor beta chains sequenced from one sample in a study of spatial heterogeneity in lung cancer. As for time point: blood at routine non-recurrence follow-up after resection. Each CDR3 protein gets one entry after TCRdb re-called the 5' RACE reads with MiXCR. Here the sample spans roughly 70,000 distinct CDR3 sequences, about 9.5% being singletons. This specimen was PBMCs, taken at follow-up. Source of these receptors: a female donor with early-stage non-small cell lung cancer.

This clonotype was detected ten times or more. The chain links TRBV27 to TRBJ2-1, with unresolved D. The germline gives CDR1 MNHEY, CDR2 SMNVEV (reference sequence). This CDR3 is 13 amino acids long. V dropped 2 bases and J dropped 9 bases, with 11 bases sitting between them. The CDR3 nucleotides read TGTGCCAGCAGTTTAGGTAGATGGGGTGAGCAGTTCTTC. Protein: CASSLGRWGEQFF.

This clonotype was counted ten times or more. This chain joins TRBV10-3 and TRBJ1-2; 9 nucleotides align to TRBD1. This CDR3 is 14 amino acids long. The J segment lost 7 bases and the V segment lost 4 bases, leaving 7 bases of the junction unmatched. Germline loops: CDR1 ENHRY, CDR2 SYGVKD. CDR3 DNA: TGTGCCATCAGTGTGGACAGGGGAAGTCGTGGCTACACCTTC. Protein product: CAISVDRGSRGYTF.

This clonotype came up many times. This chain connects TRBV5-1 to TRBJ1-1; D gene unclear. Germline CDR1 is SGHRS and CDR2 is YFSETQ. The CDR3 extends over 11 amino acids. The V end was cut by 4 bases, the J end by 6 bases, with 7 bases between. The DNA of the CDR3 is TGCGCCAGCAGCAGTGGGGCTGAAGCTTTCTTT. It yields the protein CASSSGAEAFF.

This clonotype was detected many times. The chain is built from TRBV5-5 and TRBJ1-5, with D unclear. From germline, CDR1 is SGHKS and CDR2 YYEKEE (reference sequence). This CDR3 has 16 residues. V was trimmed by 2 bases and J by 0 bases, leaving 12 bases between them. The DNA for the CDR3 is TGTGCCAGCAGCTTCATGCCGGGCGCTAGCAATCAGCCCCAGCATTTT. Translated: CASSFMPGASNQPQHF.